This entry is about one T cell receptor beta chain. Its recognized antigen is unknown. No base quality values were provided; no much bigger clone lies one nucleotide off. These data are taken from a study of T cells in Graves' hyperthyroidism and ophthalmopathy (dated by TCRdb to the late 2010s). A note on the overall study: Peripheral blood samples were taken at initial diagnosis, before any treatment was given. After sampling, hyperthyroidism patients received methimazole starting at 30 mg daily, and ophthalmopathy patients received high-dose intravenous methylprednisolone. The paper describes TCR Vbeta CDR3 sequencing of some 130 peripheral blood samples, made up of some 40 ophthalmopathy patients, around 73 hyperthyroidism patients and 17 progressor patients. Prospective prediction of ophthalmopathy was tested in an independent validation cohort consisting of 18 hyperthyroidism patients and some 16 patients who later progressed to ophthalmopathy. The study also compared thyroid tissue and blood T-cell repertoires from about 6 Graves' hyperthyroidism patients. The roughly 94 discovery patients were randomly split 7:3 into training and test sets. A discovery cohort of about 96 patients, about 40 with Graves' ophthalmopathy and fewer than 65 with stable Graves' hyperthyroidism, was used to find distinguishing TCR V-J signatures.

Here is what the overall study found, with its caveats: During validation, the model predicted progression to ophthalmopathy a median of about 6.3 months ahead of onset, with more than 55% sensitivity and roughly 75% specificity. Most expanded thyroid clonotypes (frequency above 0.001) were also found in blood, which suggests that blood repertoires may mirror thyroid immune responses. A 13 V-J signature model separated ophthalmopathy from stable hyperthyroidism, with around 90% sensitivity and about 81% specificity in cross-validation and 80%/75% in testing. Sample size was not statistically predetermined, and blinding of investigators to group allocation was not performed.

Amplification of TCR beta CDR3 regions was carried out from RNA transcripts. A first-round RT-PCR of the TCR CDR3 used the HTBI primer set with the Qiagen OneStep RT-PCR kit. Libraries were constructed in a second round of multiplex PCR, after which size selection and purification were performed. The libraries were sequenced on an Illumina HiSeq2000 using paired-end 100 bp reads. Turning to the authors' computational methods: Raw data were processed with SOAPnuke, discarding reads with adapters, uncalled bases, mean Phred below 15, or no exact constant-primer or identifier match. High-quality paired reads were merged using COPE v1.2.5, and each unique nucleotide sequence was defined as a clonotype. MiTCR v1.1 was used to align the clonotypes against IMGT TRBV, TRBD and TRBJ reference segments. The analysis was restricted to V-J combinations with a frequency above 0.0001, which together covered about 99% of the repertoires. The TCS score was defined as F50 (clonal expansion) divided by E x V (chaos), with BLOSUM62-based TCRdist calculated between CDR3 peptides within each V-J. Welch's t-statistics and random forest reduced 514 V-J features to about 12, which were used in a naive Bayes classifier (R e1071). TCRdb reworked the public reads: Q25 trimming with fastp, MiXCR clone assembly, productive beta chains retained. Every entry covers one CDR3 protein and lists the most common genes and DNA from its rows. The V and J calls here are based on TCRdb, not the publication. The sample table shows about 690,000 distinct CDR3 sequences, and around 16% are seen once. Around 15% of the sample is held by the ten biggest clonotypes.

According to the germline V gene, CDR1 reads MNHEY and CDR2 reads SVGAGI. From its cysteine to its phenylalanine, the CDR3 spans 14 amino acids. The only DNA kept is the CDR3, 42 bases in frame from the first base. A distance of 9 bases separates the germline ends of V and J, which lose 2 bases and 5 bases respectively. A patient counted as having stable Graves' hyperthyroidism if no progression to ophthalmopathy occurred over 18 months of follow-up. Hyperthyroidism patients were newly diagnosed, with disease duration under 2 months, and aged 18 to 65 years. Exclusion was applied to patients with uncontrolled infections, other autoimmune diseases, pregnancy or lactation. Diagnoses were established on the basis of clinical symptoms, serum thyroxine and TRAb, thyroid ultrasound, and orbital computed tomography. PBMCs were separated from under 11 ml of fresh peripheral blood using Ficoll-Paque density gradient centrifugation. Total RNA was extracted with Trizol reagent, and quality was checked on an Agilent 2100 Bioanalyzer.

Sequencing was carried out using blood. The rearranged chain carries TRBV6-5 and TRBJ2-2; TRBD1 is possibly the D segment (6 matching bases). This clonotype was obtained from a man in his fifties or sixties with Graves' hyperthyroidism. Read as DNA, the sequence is TGTGCCAGCAGTTACCACAGGGAGACCGGGGAGCTGTTTTTT. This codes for CASSYHRETGELFF.